This T cell receptor (beta chain) was recovered during a study of a mutant IDH1 vaccine in newly diagnosed glioma. Across the whole study: Vaccines were first given 4-6 weeks after radiotherapy alone, or with temozolomide cycles. V12 corresponded to week 35 and V13 to week 47.

Concerning this clone itself: What it binds is unknown.

Time point defined: week 35, safety follow-up. Doses comprised 300 ug of mutant IDH1 20-mer peptide each, plus topical imiquimod. Germline V gene sequence: CDR1 ENHRY, CDR2 SYGVKD. This CDR3 spans 14 amino acids. V lost 6 bases, J lost 0 bases, and 1 base stayed unmatched. Study-level results: Any relationship between pseudoprogression and changes in top peripheral T cell clonotypes seemed absent.

TCRdb keeps only in-frame clones here, not all; method: immunoSEQ multiplex PCR. The sample records about 32,000 clones, around 82% being singletons. The TCR was taken from a woman in her thirties or forties with glioma. Specimen: PBMCs, collected from a glioma patient whose treatment included an IDH1 peptide vaccine. The chain is built from TRBV10-3 and TRBJ2-1, with 8 bases lining up with TRBD1. CDR3 coding DNA: TGTGCCATCAGGGACAGGGCCTCCTACAATGAGCAGTTCTTC. Its translation: CAIRDRASYNEQFF.